These T cell receptor beta chains were read from a single sample in a study of shared clonotypes between healthy human individuals. Profiled with immunoSEQ multiplex PCR; TCRdb holds only in-frame clones, not every one. The data hold millions of clones, with roughly 94% observed a single time. The specimen sequenced was naive CD4+ T cells sorted from blood. The receptors derive from a man younger than 30 in good health. The CDR3 runs from the conserved cysteine through the conserved F or W. The D gene is left open where the match is weak. Clone size is given for some rows only: seen once, a few or many times, or a class if the clone is expanded.

j_gene	v_gene	d_gene	abundance	CDR3nt	CDR3aa
TRBJ1-1	TRBV27	TRBD1	.	TGTGCCAGCAGTCCCGGGACAGCTGGGTACACTGAAGCTTTCTTT	CASSPGTAGYTEAFF
TRBJ2-1	TRBV15	TRBD2	.	TGTGCCACCAGCAGACCAGCGGGAGGAAGGGATGAGCAGTTCTTC	CATSRPAGGRDEQFF
TRBJ1-2	TRBV6-5	.	.	TGTGCCAGCAGTTACTCGGGGAGTTCTAACTATGGCTACACCTTC	CASSYSGSSNYGYTF
TRBJ2-1	TRBV5-6	TRBD2	.	TGTGCCAGCAGCGCCCCGGGGACTAGCGGGAGGCTAAACCAGTTCTTC	CASSAPGTSGRLNQFF
TRBJ2-3	TRBV6-1	.	once	TGTGCCAGCAGTGAAACGAGCGCCACCCGCACAGATACGCAGTATTTT	CASSETSATRTDTQYF
TRBJ1-1	TRBV30	TRBD1	.	TGTGCCTGCGGGACAGGGGGTCGTTCTGAAGCTTTCTTT	CACGTGGRSEAFF
TRBJ2-2	TRBV11-2	.	.	TGTGCCAGCAGCTTATATGCGACAGTTAACACCGGGGAGCTGTTTTTT	CASSLYATVNTGELFF
TRBJ2-1	TRBV7-6	.	.	TGTGCCAGCAGCTTAGCGGAGGGAGGTGAGCAGTTCTTC	CASSLAEGGEQFF
TRBJ2-7	TRBV5-6	.	.	TGTGCCAGCAGCTTGGAGACGGTCTACGAGCAGTACTTC	CASSLETVYEQYF
TRBJ2-5	TRBV7-8	TRBD1	.	TGTGCCAGCATCGAACAGGGGGCTGGAGGGACCCAGTACTTC	CASIEQGAGGTQYF
TRBJ2-2	TRBV7-8	.	.	TGTGCCAGCAGGAGTCGACTAGAGGGGGGTTTTCCCGGGGAGCTGTTTTTT	CASRSRLEGGFPGELFF
TRBJ1-5	TRBV18	.	.	TGTGCCAGCTCACCACCGGGGTTGGGGAGCAATCAGCCCCAGCATTTT	CASSPPGLGSNQPQHF
TRBJ2-3	TRBV7-2	.	.	TGTGCCAGCAGCTTTAGGAGCGGTGGGGGCACAGATACGCAGTATTTT	CASSFRSGGGTDTQYF
TRBJ1-1	TRBV5-1	.	.	TGCGCCAGCAGCTTGGCCCCCAGGGGTGGCACTGAAGCTTTCTTT	CASSLAPRGGTEAFF
TRBJ1-4	TRBV2	.	.	TGTGCCAGCAAGAGAGGCAGGGATAATGAAAAACTGTTTTTT	CASKRGRDNEKLFF
TRBJ1-5	TRBV28	.	.	TGTGCCAGCAGTTTACGGGTCCGAGGGGGGACCTCTAGCAATCAGCCCCAGCATTTT	CASSLRVRGGTSSNQPQHF
TRBJ2-1	TRBV11-2	TRBD2	once	TGTGCCAGCAGCTTAGGACTAGCGGGCCGGTACAATGAGCAGTTCTTC	CASSLGLAGRYNEQFF
TRBJ2-1	TRBV7-2	TRBD2	.	TGTGCCAGCAGCGGCCCTGGGGCGGGAGTTGGGTACAATGAGCAGTTCTTC	CASSGPGAGVGYNEQFF
TRBJ2-5	TRBV2	TRBD1	.	TGTGCCAGCAGTGGGTCCGGGACAGCAAGAGAGACCCAGTACTTC	CASSGSGTARETQYF
TRBJ2-7	TRBV11-2	.	.	TGTGCCAGCAGCTCCAGGGTATGGTACGAGCAGTACTTC	CASSSRVWYEQYF
TRBJ2-1	TRBV2	TRBD2	once	TGTGCCAGCAGTGGGCCCCTAGCGGACTCCTACAATGAGCAGTTCTTC	CASSGPLADSYNEQFF
TRBJ1-2	TRBV30	.	.	TGTGCCTGGAGGGTCCGCGGGGCGGCTTATGGCTACACCTTC	CAWRVRGAAYGYTF